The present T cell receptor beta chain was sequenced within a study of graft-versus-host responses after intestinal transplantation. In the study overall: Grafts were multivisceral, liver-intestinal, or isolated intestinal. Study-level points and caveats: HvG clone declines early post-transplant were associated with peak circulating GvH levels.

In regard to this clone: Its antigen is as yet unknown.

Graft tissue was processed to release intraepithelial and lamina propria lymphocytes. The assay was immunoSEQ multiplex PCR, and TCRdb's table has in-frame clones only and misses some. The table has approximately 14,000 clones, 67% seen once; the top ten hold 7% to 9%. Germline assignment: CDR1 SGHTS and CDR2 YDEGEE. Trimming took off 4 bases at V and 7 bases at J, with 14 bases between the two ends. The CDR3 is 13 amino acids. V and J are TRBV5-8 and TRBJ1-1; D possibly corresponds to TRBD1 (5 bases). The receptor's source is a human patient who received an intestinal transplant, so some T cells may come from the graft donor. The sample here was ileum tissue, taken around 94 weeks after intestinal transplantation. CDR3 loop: CASSLYYGGEAFF. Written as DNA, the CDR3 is TGTGCCAGCAGCCTATATTACGGGGGTGAAGCTTTCTTT.